These 10 T cell receptor beta chains share one sample of origin, sequenced in a study of T cell responses to AZD1222 COVID-19 vaccine. Measured with immunoSEQ multiplex PCR; TCRdb has only the in-frame clones, and not every one. The sample lists over 100,000 clones, 88% occurring once. The material sequenced was peripheral blood, taken on day 0 of AZD1222 vaccination. Every receptor here comes from an adult in good health.

V gene TRBV3-1 (or the pseudogene TRBV3-2) combines with J gene TRBJ1-2; TRBD1 matches at 9 bases. The CDR3 has 15 residues. Germline V gene sequence: CDR1 LGHDT, CDR2 YNNKEL (reference sequence). The V and J ends lost 0 bases and 8 bases, in that order; junction bases with no gene match: 7. The CDR3 sequence is CASSQDRTGAGGYTF. CDR3 in DNA: TGTGCCAGCAGCCAAGATCGGACAGGGGCGGGCGGCTACACCTTC.

The count of this clone is one. The chain recombines TRBV29-1 with TRBJ2-2, with D perhaps matching TRBD2 (6 bases). V lost 7 bases to trimming and J lost 5 bases, with 23 bases between them. This CDR3 has 16 residues. Germline CDR1 reads SQVTM; CDR2 reads ANQGSEA. The CDR3 loop is CSATVPGRGGTGELFF. As DNA, the CDR3 is TGCAGCGCCACGGTGCCCGGACGGGGAGGTACCGGGGAGCTGTTTTTT.

The chain recombines TRBV11-2 with TRBJ2-3, with 12 bases that match TRBD2. The CDR3 is 18 residues long. Losses at the gene ends were 8 bases for V and 2 bases for J; bases not matched to a gene: 14. Germline V gene lookup returns CDR1 SGHAT and CDR2 FQNNGV. The CDR3 nucleotides read TGTGCCAGCTGTACCCGAGGACTAGCGGGGAGCTACACAGATACGCAGTATTTT. It specifies CASCTRGLAGSYTDTQYF. The full variable domain, in which reference TRBV11-2 and TRBJ2-3 provide the parts outside the CDR3, is EAGVAQSPRYKIIEKRQSVAFWCNPISGHATLYWYQQILGQGPKLLIQFQNNGVVDDSQLPKDRFSAERLKGVDSTLKIQPAKLEDSAVYLCASCTRGLAGSYTDTQYFGPGTRLTVL.

V and J are TRBV6-5 and TRBJ1-4, with 9 bases lining up with TRBD1. The CDR3 has 15 amino acids. The ends lost 5 bases at V and 7 bases at J; junction bases unmatched: 8. The germline gives CDR1 MNHEY, CDR2 SVGAGI. CDR3 protein: CASSPLDRGTEKLFF. The CDR3 DNA is TGTGCCAGCAGTCCGCTGGACAGGGGTACTGAAAAACTGTTTTTT.

The CDR3 bases are TGTGCCAGCAGTTACCAACAGGGGAAATATAATTCACCCCTCCACTTT. Its translation is CASSYQQGKYNSPLHF. The J gene is TRBJ1-6, the V gene TRBV6-5, with 7 bases identical to TRBD1. CDR1 is MNHEY, CDR2 SVGAGI, per germline. The CDR3 has 16 amino acids. With V trimmed by 2 bases and J by 4 bases, 5 bases remained unmatched.

The V call is TRBV5-6, the J call TRBJ2-1; D remains unclear. Germline assignment: CDR1 SGHDT and CDR2 YYEEEE. V gave up 4 bases and J gave up 0 bases, with 14 bases separating them. CDR3 length: 16 residues. CDR3: CASSRGWGGSYNEQFF. DNA of the CDR3: TGTGCCAGCAGCCGAGGTTGGGGTGGCTCCTACAATGAGCAGTTCTTC.

The chain links TRBV6-1 to TRBJ1-2; 7 bases align to TRBD1. V shed 2 bases and J 6 bases; nucleotides not matched to a gene: 9. The CDR3 is 15 amino acids. From germline, CDR1 is MNHNS and CDR2 SASEGT. The chain's CDR3 is CASSELSRGSHGYTF. In DNA form, the CDR3 reads TGTGCCAGCAGTGAATTGAGCAGGGGGAGTCATGGCTACACCTTC.

The genes are TRBV3-1 (or the pseudogene TRBV3-2) and TRBJ1-3; perhaps TRBD1 as D (6 bases). Germline V gene data show CDR1 as LGHDT and CDR2 as YNNKEL (reference sequence). The CDR3 is made up of 16 amino acids. Trimming removed 3 bases at V and 7 bases at J, with 19 bases between. CDR3 amino acids: CASSQDQTIRGNTIYF. The CDR3 DNA reads TGTGCCAGCAGCCAGGACCAAACAATAAGGGGGAACACCATATATTTT.

This clone has a single count. The rearrangement joins TRBV4-2 to TRBJ2-7, with a possible D match to TRBD2 (5 bases). Germline CDR1 LGHNA, CDR2 YNFKEQ. The CDR3 covers 15 residues. V lost 0 bases to trimming and J lost 5 bases, with 14 bases between them. The CDR3 reads CASSQDRWGADEQYF. For the CDR3, the DNA is TGTGCCAGCAGCCAAGATCGATGGGGAGCGGACGAGCAGTACTTC.

This clone was seen a few times. The chain is built from TRBV5-4 and TRBJ1-3; 7 bases fit TRBD1. The CDR3 has 14 amino acids. V lost 7 bases to trimming and J lost 0 bases; unmatched junction nucleotides: 4. Per germline, CDR1 SGHNT and CDR2 YYREEE (reference sequence). DNA of the CDR3: TGTGCCAGCCAGGGGGAACCCTCTGGAAACACCATATATTTT. Its protein is CASQGEPSGNTIYF.